The source of this T cell receptor (beta chain) is a study of shared clonotypes between healthy human individuals. Study summary: Donor composition was a couple of women and a few men, aged 18 to 49. General study points: Among non-shared clonotypes, generation probabilities were lower than among those shared by all four donors.

Points on this clone: Its specificity is unknown.

Using 200 ng DNA, 32,000 or so T cell genomes, the sorted-subset replicate PCRs were run. Using immunoSEQ multiplex PCR, the repertoire was profiled, and TCRdb retains in-frame clones only, with some absent. The data show 1,400,000 or so clones, around 98.5% seen once. Sequencing was done on a sample of naive CD4+ T cells sorted from blood. The sample's subset: CD45RA+ positively selected. The TCR was taken from a man younger than 40 in good health.

CDR3 region: CASGRDFTDTQYF. The CDR3 DNA sequence: TGTGCCAGTGGACGGGACTTCACAGATACGCAGTATTTT. The chain uses TRBV18 and TRBJ2-3; D is possibly TRBD2 (6 bases). The CDR3 covers 13 residues. Germline V CDR1 and CDR2: KGHSH, LQKENI. The V end lost 9 bases, the J end lost 2 bases, and 12 bases lay between the germline ends.